The clone carrying this T cell receptor beta chain was counted many times. The entry originates in a study of T cell clonality in common variable immunodeficiency. Clones were read by immunoSEQ multiplex PCR, and TCRdb kept only the in-frame ones, dropping some. Singletons are absent from the sample, which has about 39,000 clones. Sequenced input: peripheral blood mononuclear cells. The clonotype was recovered from a person aged 18 to 70 in good health.

This CDR3 reads CASRNWDRSSYNEQFF. CDR3 DNA, as far as it was read: TGTGCCAGCAGAAATTGGGACAGGTCGTCCTACAATGAG. The chain couples TRBV14 to TRBJ2-1; 8 positions match TRBD1. The CDR3 end lies 3 residues beyond the end of the read and is filled in from the germline J gene. V lost 6 bases and J lost 1; bases outside the gene matches: 8. The CDR3 runs 16 residues. Germline V gene sequence: CDR1 SGHDN, CDR2 FVKESK.